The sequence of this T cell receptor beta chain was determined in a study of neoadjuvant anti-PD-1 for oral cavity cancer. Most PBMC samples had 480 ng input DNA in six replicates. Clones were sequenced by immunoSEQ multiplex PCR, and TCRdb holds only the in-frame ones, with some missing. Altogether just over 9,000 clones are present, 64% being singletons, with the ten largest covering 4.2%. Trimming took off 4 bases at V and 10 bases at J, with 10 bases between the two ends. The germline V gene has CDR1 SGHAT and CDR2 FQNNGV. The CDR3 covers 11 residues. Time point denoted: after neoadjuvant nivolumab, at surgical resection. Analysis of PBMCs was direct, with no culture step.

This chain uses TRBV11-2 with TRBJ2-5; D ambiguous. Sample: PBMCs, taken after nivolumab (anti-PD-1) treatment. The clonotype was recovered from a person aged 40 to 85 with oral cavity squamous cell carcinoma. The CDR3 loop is CASSSYTDQYF. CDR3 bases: TGTGCCAGCAGCTCCTACACGGACCAGTACTTC.